The source of this TCR beta chain is a study of metastatic and nonmetastatic thyroid tumors. Germline CDR1 and CDR2: DFQATT and SNEGSKA (reference sequence). Trimming shortened V by 6 bases and J by 0 bases, and 11 bases separated the two germline ends. The CDR3 has 13 amino acids. No patient had received any treatment before thyroid surgery. This clone was seen once. TCRdb reprocessed the PCR reads using MiXCR. The repertoire has approximately 39,000 clones, around 21% of them found once; the top ten carry about 14%. The receptor was derived from a female donor with papillary thyroid cancer or a benign thyroid nodule (not recorded which). Some clones in this sample may be carry-over from other donors' samples. Sample: blood. The chain has TRBV20-1 and TRBJ1-1; D remains unclear. The CDR3 spells CSARRPMNTEAFF. The CDR3 DNA is TGCAGTGCGAGACGGCCGATGAACACTGAAGCTTTCTTT.